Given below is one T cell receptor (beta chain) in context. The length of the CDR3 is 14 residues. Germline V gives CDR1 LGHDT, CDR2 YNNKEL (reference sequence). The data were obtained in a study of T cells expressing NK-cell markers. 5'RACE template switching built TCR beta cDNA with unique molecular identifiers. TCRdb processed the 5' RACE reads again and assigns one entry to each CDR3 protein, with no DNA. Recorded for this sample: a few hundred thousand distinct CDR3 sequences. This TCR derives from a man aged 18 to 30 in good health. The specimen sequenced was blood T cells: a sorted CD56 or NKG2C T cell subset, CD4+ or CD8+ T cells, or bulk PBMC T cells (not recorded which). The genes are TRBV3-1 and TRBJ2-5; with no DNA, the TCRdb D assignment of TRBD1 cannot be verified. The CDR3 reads CASSQGSGGETQYF.